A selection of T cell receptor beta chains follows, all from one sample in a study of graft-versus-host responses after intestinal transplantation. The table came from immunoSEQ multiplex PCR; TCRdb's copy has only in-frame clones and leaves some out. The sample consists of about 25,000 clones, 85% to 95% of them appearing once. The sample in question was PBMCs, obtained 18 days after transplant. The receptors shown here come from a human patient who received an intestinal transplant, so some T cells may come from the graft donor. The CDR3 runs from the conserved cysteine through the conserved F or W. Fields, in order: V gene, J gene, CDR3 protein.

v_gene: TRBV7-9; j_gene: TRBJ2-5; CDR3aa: CALFGGRGYQETQYF
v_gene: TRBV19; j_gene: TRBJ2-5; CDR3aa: CASSMTGGWETQYF
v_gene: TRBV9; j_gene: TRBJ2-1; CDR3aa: CASSGTGTSYNEQFF
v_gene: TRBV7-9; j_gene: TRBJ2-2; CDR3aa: CASSSPPDRAEGTGELFF
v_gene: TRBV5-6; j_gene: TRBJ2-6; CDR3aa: CASSLGGLAGTSGANVLTF
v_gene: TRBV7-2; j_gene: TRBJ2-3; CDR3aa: CASSWVRGTTDTQYF
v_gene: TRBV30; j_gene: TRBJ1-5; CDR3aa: CAWTQLTGGQPQHF
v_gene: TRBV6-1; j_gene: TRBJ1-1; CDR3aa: CASSDWEGMNTEAFF
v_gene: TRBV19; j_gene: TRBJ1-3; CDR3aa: CASSIRDRGNTIYF
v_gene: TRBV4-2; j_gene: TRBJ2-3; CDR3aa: CASSHLTSGGVDTQYF
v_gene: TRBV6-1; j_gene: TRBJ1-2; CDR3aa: CASSALVSTADGYTF
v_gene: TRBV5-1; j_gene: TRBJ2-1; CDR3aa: CASSPNAGTSGGSYNEQFF
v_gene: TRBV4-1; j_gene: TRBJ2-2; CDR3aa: CASRNLAMNTGELFF
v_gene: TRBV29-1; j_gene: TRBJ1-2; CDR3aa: CSVTPGTSGYTF
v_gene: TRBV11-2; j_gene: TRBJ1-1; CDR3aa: CASSISRGTEAFF
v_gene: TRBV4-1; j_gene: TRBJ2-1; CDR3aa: CASSQGPSYGLEQFF
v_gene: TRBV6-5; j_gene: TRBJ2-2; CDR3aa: CACSGVTGELFF
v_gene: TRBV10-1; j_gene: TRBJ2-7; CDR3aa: CASSPDLFSYEQYF
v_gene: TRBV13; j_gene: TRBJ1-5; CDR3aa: CASSLRGVNQPQHF
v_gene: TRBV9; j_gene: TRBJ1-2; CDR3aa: CASSTTGVLNYGYTF
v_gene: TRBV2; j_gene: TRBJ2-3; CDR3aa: CASSEGRGRMVTDTQYF
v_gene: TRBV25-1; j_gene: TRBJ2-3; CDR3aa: CASAAGGSTDTQYF
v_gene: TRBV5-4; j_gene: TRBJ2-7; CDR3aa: CASSLDVGPASYQYF
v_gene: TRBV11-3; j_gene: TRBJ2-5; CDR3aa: CASSLEGRGQETQYF
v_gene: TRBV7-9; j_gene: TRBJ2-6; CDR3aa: CASSRSGGSGANVLTF
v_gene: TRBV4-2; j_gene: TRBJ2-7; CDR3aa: CASSQDASGGLYEQYF
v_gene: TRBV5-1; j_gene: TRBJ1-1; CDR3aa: CASTASTRTEAFF
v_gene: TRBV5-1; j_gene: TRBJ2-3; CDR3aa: CASSAADSQISGTDTQYF